The subject of this entry is one T cell receptor (beta chain). Its antigen is unidentified. The data were taken from a study of blood T cells in healthy people across ages. Study-level points and caveats: Per-million-T-cell TCR beta diversity fell roughly linearly with age.

The sample, about 10 milliliters of peripheral blood, was drawn from each donor. No fewer than 5.5 micrograms of total RNA were isolated from every sample. The second PCR ran about 6 to 12 cycles with a sample-barcoded 5' primer and J-beta primers. Every cDNA molecule carried a tag from a template-switch adaptor bearing 12 random nucleotides. TCRdb reprocessed the 5' RACE reads via MiXCR and lists one record per CDR3 protein. The profile shows approximately 1.5 million distinct CDR3 sequences, under 55% of them singletons. The sequenced sample was blood. This clonotype originated in a woman aged 18-30 years in good health.

CDR3 DNA sequence: TGTGCCAGCAAGGTACTAGCGGGAGCAGGTACGCAGTATTTT. As protein: CASKVLAGAGTQYF. V usage is TRBV6-5 and J usage is TRBJ2-3, with TRBD2 matching 11 bases. CDR3 length: 14 residues. V was clipped by 7 bases and J by 8 bases; unmatched bases: 8. The germline V gene encodes CDR1 MNHEY and CDR2 SVGAGI.